This entry concerns a single TCR beta chain. These data come from a study of blood T cell repertoires in COVID-19. The data were produced by immunoSEQ multiplex PCR, yet TCRdb's version contains in-frame clones alone and is incomplete. The table records around 200,000 clones, roughly 83% of them present only once. CDR3 length equals 16 residues. The V end lost 6 bases, the J end lost 4 bases, and 19 bases lay between the germline ends. CDR1 and CDR2 from the germline V gene are SEHNR and FQNEAQ (reference sequence). The sample taken for sequencing was PBMCs or T cells enriched from blood (not recorded which). The chain joins TRBV7-9 to TRBJ2-1; TRBD2 is a possible D gene (6 bases). The clonotype originates from a man in his forties or fifties with acute COVID-19. CDR3 amino acids: CASRISSLAEYNEQFF. The CDR3 region has the DNA TGTGCCAGCAGGATTTCGTCGTTAGCGGAATACAATGAGCAGTTCTTC.